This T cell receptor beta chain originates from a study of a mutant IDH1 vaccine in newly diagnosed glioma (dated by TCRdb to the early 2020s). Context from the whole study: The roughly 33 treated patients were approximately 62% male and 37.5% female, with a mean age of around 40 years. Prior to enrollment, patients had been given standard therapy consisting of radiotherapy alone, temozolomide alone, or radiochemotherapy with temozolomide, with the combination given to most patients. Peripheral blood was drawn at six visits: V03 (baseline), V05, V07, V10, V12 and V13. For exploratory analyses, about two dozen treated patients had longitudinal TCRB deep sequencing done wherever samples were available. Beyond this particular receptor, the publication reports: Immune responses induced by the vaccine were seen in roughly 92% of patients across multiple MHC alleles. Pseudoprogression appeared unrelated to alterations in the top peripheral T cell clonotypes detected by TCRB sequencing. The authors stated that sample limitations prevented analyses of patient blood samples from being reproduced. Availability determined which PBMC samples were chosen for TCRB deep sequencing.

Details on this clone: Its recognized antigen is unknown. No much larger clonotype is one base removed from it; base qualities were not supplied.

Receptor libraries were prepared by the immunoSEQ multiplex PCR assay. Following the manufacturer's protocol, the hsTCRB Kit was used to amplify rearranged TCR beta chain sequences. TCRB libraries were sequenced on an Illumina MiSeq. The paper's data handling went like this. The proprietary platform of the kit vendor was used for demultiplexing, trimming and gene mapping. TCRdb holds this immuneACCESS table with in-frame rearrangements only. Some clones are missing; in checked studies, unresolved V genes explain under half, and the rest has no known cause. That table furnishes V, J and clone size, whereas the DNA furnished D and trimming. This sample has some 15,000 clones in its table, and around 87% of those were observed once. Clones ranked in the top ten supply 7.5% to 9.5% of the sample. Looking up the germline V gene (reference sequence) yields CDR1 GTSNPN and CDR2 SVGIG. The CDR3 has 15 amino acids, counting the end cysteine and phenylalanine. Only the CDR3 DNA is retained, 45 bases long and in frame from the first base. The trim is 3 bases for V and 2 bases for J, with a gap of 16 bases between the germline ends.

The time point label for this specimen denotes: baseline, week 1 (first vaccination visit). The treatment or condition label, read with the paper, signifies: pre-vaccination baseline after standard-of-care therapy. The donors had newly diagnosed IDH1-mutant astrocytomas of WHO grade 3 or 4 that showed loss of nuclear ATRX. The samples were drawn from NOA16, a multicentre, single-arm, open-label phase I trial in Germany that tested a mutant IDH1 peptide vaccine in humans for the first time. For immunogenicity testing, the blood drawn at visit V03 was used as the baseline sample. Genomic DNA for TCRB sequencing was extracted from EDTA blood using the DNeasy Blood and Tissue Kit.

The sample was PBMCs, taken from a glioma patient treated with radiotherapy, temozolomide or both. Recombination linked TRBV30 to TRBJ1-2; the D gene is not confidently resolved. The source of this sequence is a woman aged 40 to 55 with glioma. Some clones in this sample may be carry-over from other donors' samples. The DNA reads TGTGCCTGGAGCCCACCCCTCCCCAGGAACTATGGCTACACCTTC. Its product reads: CAWSPPLPRNYGYTF.